These 25 T cell receptor beta chains came from one sample sequenced in a study of cytomegalovirus exposure and HLA in healthy donors. 13 Jbeta primers and 60 Vbeta primers were used for the PCR. The method was immunoSEQ multiplex PCR; TCRdb's version includes in-frame clones alone and lacks a portion of them. The repertoire includes around 150,000 clones, around 67% of them detected once, and 4.5% sits in the top ten. Source material: PBMCs. The receptors originated from a woman under 30 in good health and CMV-seropositive.

The genes are TRBV7-3 and TRBJ2-3; TRBD2 matches 9 bases. Germline CDR1 reads SGHTA; CDR2 reads FQGTGA. The CDR3 is 17 amino acids. V shed 5 bases and J 8 bases; nucleotides not matched to a gene: 17. Written as DNA, the CDR3 is TGTGCCAGCAGCCCATCCTCGGGCGGGGGGGCCCCGGCTACGCAGTATTTT. Its protein is CASSPSSGGGAPATQYF.

This clone was observed a handful of times. The chain couples TRBV19 to TRBJ1-4; TRBD1 matches at 10 bases. The CDR3 extends over 13 amino acids. Germline CDR1 reads LNHDA; CDR2 reads SQIVND (reference sequence). The V gene end was trimmed by 10 bases and the J gene end by 4 bases; junction bases not matched to a gene: 3. The CDR3 region is CATGQGDNEKLFF. The CDR3 DNA follows: TGTGCCACCGGACAGGGGGATAATGAAAAACTGTTTTTT.

J is TRBJ1-1 and V is TRBV30; possible D gene TRBD1, 5 bases. Trimming took 5 bases from V and 2 from J, leaving 12 bases between them. CDR1 GTSNPN and CDR2 SVGIG come from the germline V gene (reference sequence). CDR3 length: 13 amino acids. The CDR3 DNA reads TGTGCCTGGGAACAGTGGGGCAACACTGAAGCTTTCTTT. This sequence encodes CAWEQWGNTEAFF.

This clone has a handful of counts. The chain recombines TRBV10-1 with TRBJ2-1; the match to TRBD2 covers 9 bases. Looked up from germline, CDR1 is WNHNN and CDR2 is SYGVQD (reference sequence). The CDR3 is 17 amino acids. Trimming removed 0 bases from V and 4 bases from J; junction bases left unmatched: 7. The DNA of the CDR3 is TGCGCCAGCAGTGAGTCTAGCGGGGGCCTAACATACAATGAGCAGTTCTTC. Amino acids: CASSESSGGLTYNEQFF.

The chain is built from TRBV9 and TRBJ1-6; D is possibly TRBD1 (5 bases). Germline loops: CDR1 SGDLS, CDR2 YYNGEE. V lost 2 bases to trimming and J lost 11 bases, with 11 bases between them. The CDR3 contains 13 residues. The CDR3 loop reads CASSVGGAAPLHF. CDR3 DNA: TGTGCCAGCAGCGTGGGGGGAGCGGCACCCCTCCACTTT.

In its sample, this clone was seen a few times. This chain links TRBV6-6 with TRBJ1-5; no definite D call. Trimming stripped 1 base from V and 1 base from J, with 11 bases between. The CDR3 loop spans 16 amino acids. Germline V gives CDR1 MNHNY, CDR2 SVGAGI (reference sequence). For the CDR3, the DNA is TGTGCCAGCAGTTACTATAGACATGACAGCAATCAGCCCCAGCATTTT. Protein sequence: CASSYYRHDSNQPQHF.

The rearrangement links TRBV28 to TRBJ2-3; TRBD2 agrees at 15 bases. The germline V gene has CDR1 MDHEN and CDR2 SYDVKM. The length of the CDR3 is 20 residues. The junction had 16 bases not matched to a gene; V was cut back by 6 bases and J by 3 bases. The CDR3 DNA reads as TGTGCCAGCAGCAATCCGATCCCGGGACTAGCGGGAGGAGGGACAGATACGCAGTATTTT. Protein product: CASSNPIPGLAGGGTDTQYF.

The rearrangement joins TRBV11-1 to TRBJ1-1; no clear D gene. V was trimmed by 1 base and J by 2 bases, leaving 14 bases between them. The CDR3 has 16 amino acids. CDR1 is SGHAT and CDR2 is FQDESV in the germline V gene (reference sequence). This CDR3 is CASSLDAVTRNTEAFF. CDR3 nucleotide sequence: TGTGCCAGCAGCTTAGATGCGGTCACCAGAAACACTGAAGCTTTCTTT.

This clone was detected once. The rearrangement links TRBV27 to TRBJ2-3, with D tentatively TRBD1 (5 bases). The V end was cut by 2 bases, the J end by 2 bases, with 8 bases between. Germline CDR1 MNHEY, CDR2 SMNVEV (reference sequence). The CDR3 consists of 14 residues. The CDR3 loop reads CASSLQDNTDTQYF. CDR3 bases: TGTGCCAGCAGTTTACAGGACAACACAGATACGCAGTATTTT.

The gene calls are TRBV27 and TRBJ1-2, with 11 nucleotides matching TRBD1. The CDR3 extends over 13 amino acids. V was clipped by 6 bases and J by 7 bases; unmatched bases: 4. The germline V gene has CDR1 MNHEY and CDR2 SMNVEV (reference sequence). CDR3 sequence (DNA): TGTGCCAGCAGCTCCGGACAGGGGGCTGGCTACACCTTC. Its protein is CASSSGQGAGYTF.

This clone was found a few times. The rearrangement links TRBV6-1 to TRBJ2-1; 9 bases fit TRBD2. The germline CDR1 and CDR2 sequences are MNHNS and SASEGT. V gave up 6 bases and J gave up 7 bases; unmatched junction bases: 4. CDR3 length: 13 amino acids. CDR3 sequence: CASSLAGINEQFF. The CDR3, as DNA: TGTGCCAGCAGCCTAGCGGGGATTAATGAGCAGTTCTTC.

The chain uses TRBV4-1 and TRBJ2-7; TRBD1 agrees at 8 bases. Trimming removed 3 bases from V and 3 bases from J; junction bases left unmatched: 1. This CDR3 has 13 residues. Per the germline V gene, CDR1 is MGHRA and CDR2 is YSYEKL. CDR3: CASSQGQDYEQYF. CDR3 DNA sequence: TGCGCCAGCAGCCAGGGACAGGACTACGAGCAGTACTTC.

This rearrangement joins TRBV27 to TRBJ2-1; a possible D gene is TRBD2 (6 bases). The CDR3 sequence is 15 residues long. V lost 6 bases and J lost 2, with 14 bases in between. Germline assignment: CDR1 MNHEY and CDR2 SMNVEV (reference sequence). In nucleotides, the CDR3 is TGTGCCAGCAGCCTCCCCGGGACTCCCTACAATGAGCAGTTCTTC. Its protein is CASSLPGTPYNEQFF.

The V call is TRBV5-1, the J call TRBJ2-2; 11 bases are a match to TRBD2. There are 16 residues in the CDR3. Unmatched junction bases numbered 3, after V lost 4 bases and J lost 1 base. The germline V gene encodes CDR1 SGHRS and CDR2 YFSETQ. The CDR3 reads CASSPLAGGNTGELFF. The CDR3 coding sequence is TGCGCCAGCAGCCCTCTAGCGGGGGGGAACACCGGGGAGCTGTTTTTT.

The chain recombines TRBV11-2 with TRBJ2-3; 8 bases align to TRBD2. With V trimmed by 5 bases and J by 0 bases, 10 bases remained unmatched. CDR1 SGHAT and CDR2 FQNNGV come from the germline V gene. The CDR3 runs 17 residues. CDR3 region: CASSAQRLAPSTDTQYF. The CDR3 DNA follows: TGTGCCAGCAGCGCCCAGAGACTAGCGCCTAGCACAGATACGCAGTATTTT. Full variable domain (outside the CDR3, taken from reference TRBV11-2 and TRBJ2-3): EAGVAQSPRYKIIEKRQSVAFWCNPISGHATLYWYQQILGQGPKLLIQFQNNGVVDDSQLPKDRFSAERLKGVDSTLKIQPAKLEDSAVYLCASSAQRLAPSTDTQYFGPGTRLTVL.

Only a few counts were recorded for this clone. This chain links TRBV28 with TRBJ2-1; D may be TRBD2 (6 bases). Between the trimmed V and J ends, which lost 7 bases and 4 bases, there was a span of 26 bases. The CDR3 consists of 18 residues. Germline V gene sequence: CDR1 MDHEN, CDR2 SYDVKM. The CDR3 here is CASNPHSGLTRKYNEQFF. The CDR3 DNA sequence: TGTGCCAGCAACCCCCATAGCGGTCTTACACGAAAGTACAATGAGCAGTTCTTC.

The rearrangement uses TRBV15 and TRBJ1-4, with 7 bases aligning to TRBD1. Germline values: CDR1 LNHNV, CDR2 YYDKDF (reference sequence). With 6 bases clipped from V and 11 bases from J, the junction kept 12 bases outside the gene matches. The length of the CDR3 is 14 residues. This CDR3 reads CATSIDREMRKLFF. The CDR3 DNA reads TGTGCCACCAGTATAGACAGGGAAATGAGGAAACTGTTTTTT.

The chain couples TRBV4-1 to TRBJ1-3; D call uncertain. The V gene lost 1 base and the J gene lost 4 bases, with 14 bases spanning the gap. The length of the CDR3 is 16 residues. Germline CDR1 MGHRA, CDR2 YSYEKL. CDR3 DNA sequence: TGCGCCAGCAGCCAAGTTATCGGGGAATCAGGAAACACCATATATTTT. Residues: CASSQVIGESGNTIYF.

This clone was detected only once. V gene TRBV27 combines with J gene TRBJ1-1, with 7 bases fitting TRBD1. CDR1 and CDR2 from the germline V gene are MNHEY and SMNVEV (reference sequence). The CDR3 is 14 residues long. The J segment lost 4 bases and the V segment lost 4 bases, leaving 6 bases of the junction unmatched. CDR3 DNA: TGTGCCAGCAGTTCGACAGGGATCAGCACTGAAGCTTTCTTT. As protein: CASSSTGISTEAFF.

The chain uses TRBV9 and TRBJ2-3; 10 bases agree with TRBD2. CDR3 length: 16 amino acids. Germline loops: CDR1 SGDLS, CDR2 YYNGEE. Trimming removed 0 bases from V and 1 base from J; junction bases left unmatched: 2. The CDR3 DNA reads as TGTGCCAGCAGCGTAGCTACTAGCGGGGGCACAGATACGCAGTATTTT. It codes for CASSVATSGGTDTQYF. The complete variable domain, with remaining parts taken from reference TRBV9 and TRBJ2-3, reads DSGVTQTPKHLITATGQRVTLRCSPRSGDLSVYWYQQSLDQGLQFLIQYYNGEERAKGNILERFSAQQFPDLHSELNLSSLELGDSALYFCASSVATSGGTDTQYFGPGTRLTVL.

This clone was seen a handful of times. The chain carries TRBV30 and TRBJ2-5, with 7 nucleotides matching TRBD2. Germline assignment: CDR1 GTSNPN and CDR2 SVGIG (reference sequence). This CDR3 has 13 residues. The V gene end was trimmed by 4 bases and the J gene end by 3 bases; junction bases not matched to a gene: 5. The CDR3: CAWTRTREETQYF. CDR3 coding DNA: TGTGCCTGGACTAGGACTAGAGAAGAGACCCAGTACTTC.

In nucleotides, the CDR3 is TGCAGTGCTGGTCTACCCTATGGCTACACCTTC. Translation: CSAGLPYGYTF. The chain joins TRBV20-1 to TRBJ1-2; D gene ambiguous. V shed 5 bases and J shed 4 bases, with 8 bases lying between them. This CDR3 has 11 amino acids. Germline-derived CDR1 and CDR2 are DFQATT and SNEGSKA (reference sequence).

J is TRBJ1-5 and V is TRBV27; tentatively, D is TRBD1 (6 bases). The CDR3 spans 14 residues. Trimming took 7 bases from V and 6 from J, leaving 16 bases between them. Germline loops: CDR1 MNHEY, CDR2 SMNVEV (reference sequence). DNA for the CDR3: TGTGCCAGCAATTCCGGGGGGCTGGGTCAGCCCCAGCATTTT. This sequence encodes CASNSGGLGQPQHF.

This clone was found a few times. The chain employs TRBV5-8 and TRBJ2-1; no reliable D call. The CDR3 runs to 13 residues. From germline, CDR1 is SGHTS and CDR2 YDEGEE. V lost 1 base to trimming and J lost 5 bases, with 7 bases between them. CDR3 region: CASSLSTNNEQFF. The CDR3 DNA sequence: TGTGCCAGCAGCTTGAGCACCAACAATGAGCAGTTCTTC.

The V gene is TRBV7-3, the J gene TRBJ1-1; D is uncertain. This CDR3 is 13 amino acids long. CDR1 and CDR2 (germline): SGHTA, FQGTGA. Between the trimmed V and J ends, which lost 5 bases and 1 base, there was a span of 8 bases. CDR3 amino acids: CASSPRQNTEAFF. CDR3 nucleotide sequence: TGTGCCAGCAGCCCTCGACAGAACACTGAAGCTTTCTTT.